The subject of this entry is one T cell receptor beta chain. These data are taken from a study of blood T cell repertoires in COVID-19. The wider study: Acute and convalescent COVID-19 specimens originated in the United States, Italy and Spain. In each case, the material was cDNA or gDNA derived from T cells, B-cell-depleted T cells, or PBMCs.

One Seattle source followed patients from active infection through their disease course. In the study's own analysis: The authors estimated nucleated cell counts from reference gene primer amplification. Produced via immunoSEQ multiplex PCR; TCRdb's table is partial and in-frame only. V and J calls and clone size are as listed in that table; D and trimming were resolved from the DNA. The data show 350,000 to 400,000 clones, 75% to 90% seen once. Sequencing used peripheral blood. The TCR comes from a woman aged 55-70 years with COVID-19, enrolled during active disease.

The CDR3 protein is CASSLRGIGAGNTEAFF. For the CDR3, the DNA is TGCGCCAGCAGCTTGAGGGGTATAGGGGCCGGGAACACTGAAGCTTTCTTT. This chain uses TRBV5-1 with TRBJ1-1, with D possibly matching TRBD1 (5 bases). Trimming removed 1 base from V and 1 base from J, with 17 bases in between. CDR1 SGHRS and CDR2 YFSETQ come from the germline V gene. There are 17 residues in the CDR3.